The present entry profiles one TCR beta chain with its context. Its target antigen remains unknown. It has no much larger one-base neighbor in the sample; base qualities were not kept. Trimming at the junction amounts to 2 bases on V and 5 bases on J, and the germline ends lie 7 bases apart. The germline V gene yields MNHNS for CDR1 and SASEGT for CDR2. The CDR3, from cysteine to phenylalanine, totals 13 residues. Only the CDR3 DNA is retained, 39 bases long and in frame from the first base. These data are taken from a study of T cell changes during pregnancy in multiple sclerosis (dated by TCRdb to the late 2010s). Broadly, across the study: Changes in the T cell repertoire over the course of pregnancy were examined in this study in women with multiple sclerosis.

To prepare the library, the immunoSEQ multiplex PCR assay was applied. The immuneACCESS repertoire file appears here via TCRdb, limited to in-frame rearrangements. These files lack a portion of the clones; in checked studies, under half of the deficit traces to unresolved V genes, and the cause of the others is not known. For this sample the table gives 75,000 to 95,000 clones, of which around 92% were detected only once. 2% to 2.5% of the sample lies in the top ten. The material sequenced was peripheral blood, taken after pregnancy. The sequence came from a female donor with multiple sclerosis, enrolled in a pregnancy study. The chain couples TRBV6-1 to TRBJ1-5, with the D gene call left open. The encoded CDR3 is CASSERRDQPQHF. The nucleotide sequence reads as follows: TGTGCCAGCAGTGAACGGAGAGATCAGCCCCAGCATTTT.